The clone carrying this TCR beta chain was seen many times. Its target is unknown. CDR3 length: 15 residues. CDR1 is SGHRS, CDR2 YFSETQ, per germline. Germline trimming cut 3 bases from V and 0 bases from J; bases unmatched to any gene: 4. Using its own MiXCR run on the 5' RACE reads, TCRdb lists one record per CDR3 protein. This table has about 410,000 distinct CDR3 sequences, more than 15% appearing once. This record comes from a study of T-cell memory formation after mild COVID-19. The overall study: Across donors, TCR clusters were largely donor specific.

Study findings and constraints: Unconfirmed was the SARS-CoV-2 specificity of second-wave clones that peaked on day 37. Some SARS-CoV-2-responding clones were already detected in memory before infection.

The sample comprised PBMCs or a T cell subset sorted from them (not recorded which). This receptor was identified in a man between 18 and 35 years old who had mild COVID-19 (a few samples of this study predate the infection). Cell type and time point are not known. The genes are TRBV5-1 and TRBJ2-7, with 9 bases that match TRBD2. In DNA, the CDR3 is TGCGCCAGCAGCTCACTAGCGGGCATCTCCTACGAGCAGTACTTC. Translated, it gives CASSSLAGISYEQYF.